The 13 T cell receptor beta chains below all came from one sample that was sequenced in a study of vaccination and CD4 T cells after COVID-19. Treatment given: roughly nine-day PBMC culture with coronavirus spike peptide pools or control peptides (ViraFEST assay). Which antigens these TCRs recognize remains unknown. Cultured CD4+ T-cell DNA underwent Oncomine TCR Beta short-read sequencing. TCRdb analysed the PCR reads with MiXCR anew, one entry per CDR3 protein. The table has about 14,000 distinct CDR3 sequences, about 26% seen once. Sequences were obtained from cultured CD4+ T cells from blood. These receptors were obtained from a human donor with COVID-19.

The chain employs TRBV11-1 and TRBJ2-7; D is unclear. This CDR3 comprises 12 residues. Deletions cut 3 bases from V and 7 bases from J, with 10 bases between. From germline, CDR1 is SGHAT and CDR2 FQDESV (reference sequence). The CDR3 DNA follows: TGTGCCAGCAGCTTCTCCGCGCGGGAGCAGTACTTC. Residues: CASSFSAREQYF.

The chain has TRBV19 and TRBJ2-1; D not certain. CDR3 size: 11 residues. Germline V gives CDR1 LNHDA, CDR2 SQIVND (reference sequence). With 6 bases removed from V and 2 bases from J, the gap between germline ends came to 2 bases. Here the CDR3 DNA reads TGTGCCAGTAGGGCCTACAATGAGCAGTTCTTC. Its protein is CASRAYNEQFF.

CDR3 DNA sequence: TGCAGTGCTAGCCGGGGACAGGGGATCCTTCAGCCCCAGCATTTT. Its protein product is CSASRGQGILQPQHF. This sequence joins TRBV20-1 and TRBJ1-5; TRBD1 aligns across 10 bases. From germline, CDR1 is DFQATT and CDR2 SNEGSKA (reference sequence). V was clipped by 3 bases and J by 6 bases; unmatched bases: 8. The CDR3 sequence is 15 residues long.

This chain links TRBV27 with TRBJ1-1, with D perhaps matching TRBD1 (5 bases). Germline V gene data show CDR1 as MNHEY and CDR2 as SMNVEV (reference sequence). The CDR3 has 17 amino acids. V dropped 5 bases and J dropped 1 base, with 20 bases sitting between them. CDR3 nucleotide sequence: TGTGCCAGCAGTCCATATCCTCATGGGGCCCCGAACACTGAAGCTTTCTTT. Translating it yields CASSPYPHGAPNTEAFF.

This rearrangement joins TRBV28 to TRBJ2-4, with D possibly being TRBD1 (6 bases). Trimming took off 5 bases at V and 0 bases at J, with 11 bases between the two ends. The germline V gene has CDR1 MDHEN and CDR2 SYDVKM. CDR3 length: 15 residues. The CDR3 DNA sequence: TGTGCCAGCAGTCTAATACAGGGAGCCAAAAACATTCAGTACTTC. It translates to CASSLIQGAKNIQYF.

This clonotype turned up a few times. The J gene is TRBJ1-1, the V gene TRBV19, with D tentatively TRBD1 (6 bases). The CDR3 is 15 amino acids. Germline V CDR1 and CDR2: LNHDA, SQIVND (reference sequence). The V gene lost 7 bases and the J gene lost 1 base, with 16 bases spanning the gap. The CDR3 DNA is TGTGCCAGTACCCTAGGGGGGGCCCCGAACACTGAAGCTTTCTTT. Translating it yields CASTLGGAPNTEAFF.

This chain connects TRBV10-3 to TRBJ2-2; D is perhaps TRBD1 or TRBD2 (6 bases each). V was trimmed by 10 bases and J by 7 bases, leaving 25 bases between them. CDR3 length: 16 residues. CDR1 and CDR2 (germline): ENHRY, SYGVKD. The CDR3 DNA reads as TGTGCCACTCATCCGGGACTTGGGGGCGTCGGCGGGGAGCTGTTTTTT. This encodes CATHPGLGGVGGELFF.

This sequence joins TRBV7-9 and TRBJ1-1; D is unclear. The CDR3 sequence is 10 residues long. Per the germline V gene, CDR1 is SEHNR and CDR2 is FQNEAQ (reference sequence). The chain's CDR3 is CTVAASEAFF. CDR3 nucleotides: TGTACCGTAGCGGCATCTGAAGCTTTCTTT.

This clonotype was seen a handful of times. The rearrangement joins TRBV28 to TRBJ1-1, with a possible D match to TRBD1 (5 bases). Looked up from germline, CDR1 is MDHEN and CDR2 is SYDVKM. The V end lost 7 bases, the J end lost 4 bases, and 10 bases lay between the germline ends. The CDR3 covers 12 residues. CDR3 protein: CASTSGLTEAFF. The CDR3 DNA reads as TGTGCCAGCACTTCGGGACTCACTGAAGCTTTCTTT.

This clonotype was counted between two and nine times. The V and J genes are TRBV6-1 and TRBJ1-5; D remains unclear. Germline CDR1 and CDR2: MNHNS and SASEGT. The germline V and J ends were trimmed by 3 bases and 0 bases, with 9 bases remaining between them. The CDR3 contains 15 residues. The CDR3: CASSDEPDSNQPQHF. DNA for the CDR3: TGTGCCAGCAGTGATGAACCGGATAGCAATCAGCCCCAGCATTTT.

This clonotype was detected a few times. V usage is TRBV20-1 and J usage is TRBJ2-3; 11 nucleotides line up with TRBD2. Trimming cost V 2 bases and J 6 bases; bases outside gene matches: 7. This CDR3 comprises 15 residues. CDR1 and CDR2 from the germline V gene are DFQATT and SNEGSKA (reference sequence). The CDR3 here is CSARISGGAGDTQYF. CDR3 nucleotide sequence: TGCAGTGCTAGAATTAGCGGGGGGGCCGGGGATACGCAGTATTTT.

This chain uses TRBV6-5 with TRBJ1-5; 9 positions agree with TRBD1. Per germline, CDR1 MNHEY and CDR2 SVGAGI. Trimming took 4 bases from V and 6 from J; bases not matched to a gene: 4. The CDR3 loop spans 14 amino acids. This CDR3 reads CASSLDRGGQPQHF. The CDR3 region has the DNA TGTGCCAGCAGTTTAGACAGGGGGGGTCAGCCCCAGCATTTT.

The chain has TRBV6-1 and TRBJ2-7; D perhaps matches TRBD2 (6 bases). The CDR3 runs 14 residues. The germline V gene has CDR1 MNHNS and CDR2 SASEGT. Trimming left V 6 bases short and J 4 bases short, with 16 bases between. CDR3 residues: CASRGLKSLYEQYF. The CDR3 coding sequence is TGTGCCAGCAGAGGACTAAAATCTCTGTACGAGCAGTACTTC.